This T cell receptor (beta chain) comes out of a study of vaccination and CD4 T cells after COVID-19. Researchers used the Oncomine TCR Beta short-read assay to sequence DNA from cultured CD4+ T cells. Cultures of CD4+ T cells served as the source for extracting genomic DNA. TCRdb re-called the PCR reads through MiXCR, storing one row per CDR3 protein. The repertoire includes more than 9,000 distinct CDR3 sequences, roughly 50% of them detected once, and 14% sits in the top ten. Specified treatment: roughly 10-day PBMC culture with coronavirus spike peptide pools or control peptides (ViraFEST assay). Notes on the study in general: For convalescent patients, a median about 86% of reactive clones surfaced exclusively after vaccination.

Deletions cut 3 bases from V and 1 base from J, with 15 bases between. CDR3 size: 16 residues. Germline V lookup: CDR1 DFQATT, CDR2 SNEGSKA (reference sequence). In the case of this clonotype: The antigen remains undetermined.

The chain links TRBV20-1 to TRBJ2-2; D may match TRBD1 or TRBD2 (5 bases each). The specimen was CD4+ T cells from blood, cultured in vitro. The sequence was collected from a human donor who had recovered from COVID-19. Written as DNA, the CDR3 is TGCAGTGCTAGCCTCCCCGGGGCTCAGAACACCGGGGAGCTGTTTTTT. Its translation: CSASLPGAQNTGELFF.